Each of the 21 T cell receptor beta chains below was sequenced from the same sample in a study of blood T cell repertoires in COVID-19. Using immunoSEQ multiplex PCR, the repertoire was profiled, and TCRdb retains in-frame clones only, with some absent. The sample gives about 180,000 clones, approximately 84% of which show up once; around 1.2% is in the top ten. Sequenced: PBMCs or T cells enriched from blood (not recorded which). All receptors derive from a human donor with acute COVID-19. The donor label of this sample is uncertain.

CDR3 sequence (DNA): TGTGCCAGTAGTACGGCCGGGACAGGGAACCGGTGGCTGTTTTTT. Translation gives CASSTAGTGNRWLFF. The chain recombines TRBV19 with TRBJ1-4, with 9 bases matching TRBD1. After removal of 4 bases from V and 14 bases from J, the junction contained 14 bases not matched to a gene. The CDR3 sequence is 15 residues long. Germline CDR1 is LNHDA and CDR2 is SQIVND (reference sequence).

This rearrangement joins TRBV7-3 to TRBJ2-1, with 7 bases that match TRBD2. Germline V lookup: CDR1 SGHTA, CDR2 FQGTGA. V shed 2 bases and J 6 bases; nucleotides not matched to a gene: 7. CDR3 length: 15 amino acids. The CDR3: CASSLQGGGFNEQFF. The CDR3 bases are TGTGCCAGCAGCTTACAAGGCGGGGGTTTCAATGAGCAGTTCTTC.

The chain has TRBV2 and TRBJ1-2, with TRBD1 identical over 8 bases. With 7 bases clipped from V and 4 bases from J, the junction kept 2 bases outside the gene matches. Germline V gene lookup returns CDR1 SNHLY and CDR2 FYNNEI. The CDR3 covers 12 residues. Written as DNA, the CDR3 is TGTGCCAGCACACAGGGGGTCTATGGCTACACCTTC. It yields the protein CASTQGVYGYTF.

This clone was detected only once. The chain employs TRBV27 and TRBJ2-2; 7 bases match TRBD2. Germline V gives CDR1 MNHEY, CDR2 SMNVEV (reference sequence). V was pared by 3 bases and J by 0 bases, with 16 bases of the junction left unmatched. The CDR3 has 20 residues. DNA for the CDR3: TGTGCCAGCAGTTTGCTACCCGGAAGCGGGGCCCTATCGAACACCGGGGAGCTGTTTTTT. Its protein is CASSLLPGSGALSNTGELFF.

The chain couples TRBV6-5 to TRBJ1-1, with 7 bases matching TRBD1. CDR3 length: 15 amino acids. Per the germline V gene, CDR1 is MNHEY and CDR2 is SVGAGI. V shed 0 bases and J 2 bases; nucleotides not matched to a gene: 3. DNA of the CDR3: TGTGCCAGCAGTTACTCGAACAGGGGAAACACTGAAGCTTTCTTT. Its translation is CASSYSNRGNTEAFF.

The chain links TRBV5-5 to TRBJ2-2; no clear D gene. Per germline, CDR1 SGHKS and CDR2 YYEKEE (reference sequence). The CDR3 has 16 residues. The germline V and J ends were trimmed by 0 bases and 3 bases, with 12 bases remaining between them. This CDR3 is CASSLGWRSDTGELFF. The CDR3 nucleotides are TGTGCCAGCAGCTTGGGGTGGAGATCGGACACCGGGGAGCTGTTTTTT.

The chain uses TRBV6-5 and TRBJ1-1, with 9 bases aligning to TRBD1. From germline, CDR1 is MNHEY and CDR2 SVGAGI. The CDR3 runs 13 residues. Losses at the gene ends were 4 bases for V and 5 bases for J; bases not matched to a gene: 2. Here the CDR3 DNA reads TGTGCCAGCAGTTGGACAGGGGAGACTGAAGCTTTCTTT. As protein: CASSWTGETEAFF.

The rearrangement links TRBV11-2 to TRBJ1-2; D is undetermined. Germline CDR1 and CDR2: SGHAT and FQNNGV. CDR3 size: 14 residues. The V end was cut by 4 bases, the J end by 6 bases, with 15 bases between. As DNA, the CDR3 is TGTGCCAGCAGCTCCATGCGTCCGCCCGATGGCTACACCTTC. This encodes CASSSMRPPDGYTF.

The chain is built from TRBV2 and TRBJ1-1; D is uncertain. Trimming stripped 3 bases from V and 1 base from J, with 9 bases between. Germline V gene lookup returns CDR1 SNHLY and CDR2 FYNNEI. This CDR3 region has 14 residues. CDR3 bases: TGTGCCAGCAGTGACACGGCGGCGAACACTGAAGCTTTCTTT. Translating it yields CASSDTAANTEAFF.

V gene TRBV4-1 combines with J gene TRBJ2-5, with TRBD1 as a possible D gene (5 bases). The CDR3 totals 16 residues. Germline V lookup: CDR1 MGHRA, CDR2 YSYEKL. Trimming took off 4 bases at V and 4 bases at J, with 19 bases between the two ends. The CDR3 DNA reads TGCGCCAGCAGCCCAGGAGACAGTCGTCGGAGAGAGACCCAGTACTTC. Residues: CASSPGDSRRRETQYF.

This clone was seen just once. The chain couples TRBV4-3 to TRBJ2-2; TRBD1 aligns across 8 bases. Germline CDR1 and CDR2: LGHNA and YSLEER. The V gene end was trimmed by 1 base and the J gene end by 10 bases; junction bases not matched to a gene: 11. CDR3 length equals 16 residues. CDR3 nucleotides: TGCGCCAGCAGCCAAGGGACGGGACAGGCTACTTCGGAGCTGTTTTTT. The encoded protein is CASSQGTGQATSELFF.

The chain carries TRBV5-1 and TRBJ1-2; D gene unclear. Germline CDR1 reads SGHRS; CDR2 reads YFSETQ. Trimming cost V 4 bases and J 8 bases, with 12 bases left between them. The CDR3 totals 12 residues. CDR3 coding DNA: TGCGCCAGCAGCCCGGGTCGACTAGGCTACACCTTC. Translated, it gives CASSPGRLGYTF.

The chain uses TRBV24-1 and TRBJ2-2; D might be TRBD2 (6 bases). The V end was cut by 5 bases, the J end by 5 bases, with 11 bases between. CDR3 length equals 14 residues. In germline, CDR1 is KGHDR, CDR2 SFDVKD. The CDR3 nucleotides are TGTGCCACCAGTGTGGGGGGAAGGACCGGGGAGCTGTTTTTT. Protein product: CATSVGGRTGELFF.

The chain links TRBV7-2 to TRBJ1-3, with D hard to call. Germline values: CDR1 SGHTA, CDR2 FQGNSA. The CDR3 runs to 13 residues. Trimming pared 7 bases from V and 4 bases from J, leaving 11 bases between. The CDR3 DNA reads TGTGCCAGCAAGACTCCCCTGGGAAACACCATATATTTT. Its translation: CASKTPLGNTIYF.

The genes are TRBV7-9 and TRBJ2-3; perhaps TRBD1 as D (6 bases). V lost 4 bases, J lost 1 base, and 12 bases lay in between. The CDR3 extends over 15 amino acids. CDR1 and CDR2 (germline): SEHNR, FQNEAQ (reference sequence). CDR3 in DNA: TGTGCCAGCAGCTCAGGGGTAGGGGGCACAGATACGCAGTATTTT. It is translated as CASSSGVGGTDTQYF.

The V call is TRBV24-1, the J call TRBJ1-4, with 12 bases aligning to TRBD1. Germline CDR1 and CDR2: KGHDR and SFDVKD. The CDR3 extends over 18 amino acids. The J segment lost 8 bases and the V segment lost 5 bases, leaving 14 bases of the junction unmatched. In DNA, the CDR3 is TGTGCCACCAGTGCCCCTCCGGGACAGGGGGCCGGGATCGAAAAACTGTTTTTT. Translated, it gives CATSAPPGQGAGIEKLFF.

V gene TRBV10-3 combines with J gene TRBJ1-5, with D possibly being TRBD1 (5 bases). Trimming left V 3 bases short and J 4 bases short, with 13 bases between. The CDR3 has 15 amino acids. From germline, CDR1 is ENHRY and CDR2 SYGVKD. CDR3 sequence reads: CAISETETGNQPQHF. The CDR3 bases are TGTGCCATCAGTGAAACGGAAACAGGTAATCAGCCCCAGCATTTT.

V is TRBV5-8 and J is TRBJ2-5, with TRBD2 matching over 7 bases. The CDR3 has 14 residues. Germline CDR1 SGHTS, CDR2 YDEGEE. Trimming took 5 bases from V and 9 from J; bases not matched to a gene: 13. The CDR3 region is CASSPMLRGSAQYF. For the CDR3, the DNA is TGTGCCAGCAGTCCGATGTTGCGGGGGTCGGCCCAGTACTTC.

Here the CDR3 reads CASESEGGEYGYTF. DNA of the CDR3: TGTGCCAGCGAAAGCGAAGGGGGCGAATATGGCTACACCTTC. The V and J genes are TRBV21-1 and TRBJ1-2; TRBD1, the table's D call, lacks a check against the DNA. TRBV21-1 is given as a pseudogene. The CDR3 contains 14 residues.

The chain recombines TRBV12-2 with TRBJ1-1; the DNA was not used to check the table's D call, TRBD1. TRBV12-2 is a recognized pseudogene. CDR3 length: 14 amino acids. The CDR3 is CASRRVTGLTEAFF. CDR3 DNA: TGTGCAAGTCGCCGCGTGACAGGGCTAACTGAAGCTTTCTTT.

V is TRBV18 and J is TRBJ1-1, with no clear D. The germline gives CDR1 KGHSH, CDR2 LQKENI. CDR3 length equals 14 residues. V lost 6 bases and J lost 0, with 11 bases in between. The CDR3 region has the DNA TGTGCCAGCTCCCGAGAGGCGTTGAACACTGAAGCTTTCTTT. It encodes CASSREALNTEAFF.